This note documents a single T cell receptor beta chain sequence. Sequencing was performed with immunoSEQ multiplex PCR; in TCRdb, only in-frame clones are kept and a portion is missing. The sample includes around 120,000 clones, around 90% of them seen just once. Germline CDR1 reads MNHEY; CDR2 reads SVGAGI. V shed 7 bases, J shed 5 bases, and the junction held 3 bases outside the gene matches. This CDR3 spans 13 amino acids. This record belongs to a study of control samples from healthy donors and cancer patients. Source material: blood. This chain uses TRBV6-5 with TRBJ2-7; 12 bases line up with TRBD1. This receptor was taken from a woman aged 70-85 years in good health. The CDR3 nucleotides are TGTGCCAGCAAGGGGACAGGGGGCCACGAGCAGTACTTC. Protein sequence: CASKGTGGHEQYF.